This T cell receptor beta chain originates from a study of Graves' ophthalmopathy and Graves' hyperthyroidism (dated by TCRdb to between 2017 and 2018). In the study overall: Peripheral blood was collected at initial diagnosis, prior to any treatment. For independent validation, a separate cohort was made up of 18 to 20 hyperthyroidism patients plus 17 patients who later progressed from hyperthyroidism to ophthalmopathy. For training and testing, the 100 or so patients in the discovery cohort were randomly divided in a 7:3 ratio. The study used signatures of the TCR beta repertoire to tell Graves' ophthalmopathy apart from Graves' hyperthyroidism and to predict which patients would progress to ophthalmopathy. Following sample collection, hyperthyroidism patients were given methimazole at a starting dose of 30 mg daily, and ophthalmopathy patients were given high-dose intravenous methylprednisolone. In several hyperthyroidism patients, the T-cell repertoires found in thyroid tissue were compared with those found in blood. To explore V-J signatures distinguishing ophthalmopathy from hyperthyroidism, a discovery set of about 99 patients (around 44 ophthalmopathy, 55 to 60 stable hyperthyroidism) was enrolled. In total, 135 blood samples were TCR-sequenced: some 40 ophthalmopathy, under 85 hyperthyroidism and some 17 hyperthyroidism-to-ophthalmopathy patients. Results the study describes overall, beyond this receptor: In validation, the model predicted ophthalmopathy progression with more than 70% sensitivity and roughly 78% specificity; more than ten predicted patients were CT-confirmed with GO in a median of approximately six months. Most expanded thyroid clonotypes with a frequency above 0.001 also appeared in blood, which suggests that blood repertoires may reflect the immune response in the thyroid. Sample size was not predetermined statistically, and investigators were not blinded to group allocation. In cross-validation, the 13-signature model distinguished ophthalmopathy from stable hyperthyroidism with 85% to 90% sensitivity and 81.08% specificity, and in the test set the corresponding values were about 80% and 75%.

For repertoire sequencing, TCR beta CDR3 regions were amplified from RNA transcripts. A first-round RT-PCR used HTBI primers with the Qiagen OneStep RT-PCR kit, followed by a second-round multiplex PCR, size selection and purification. The libraries underwent paired-end sequencing with 100 bp reads on an Illumina HiSeq2000. In the original analysis: Reads were processed with SOAPnuke, discarding reads with adapters, uncalled bases, mean Phred below 15, or no exact constant-primer or identifier match. COPE v1.2.5 was used to merge the high-quality paired reads. Unique nucleotide sequences were defined as clonotypes and aligned to IMGT TRB V, D and J references using MiTCR v1.1. Analysis was restricted to V-J combinations with a frequency above 0.0001, which covered about 99% of repertoires. For each V-J combination, a TCR clonal expansion and chaos score was defined as F50 clonal expansion divided by the chaos observed in the TCRdist matrix. Welch's t-statistics and random forest were used to reduce the features to 10 to 15 V-J combinations, which were then used as input to a naive Bayes classifier. The Morisita-Horn index was used to measure how similar the thyroid and blood repertoires were. TCRdb's own reprocessing of the public reads used fastp at Q25 and MiXCR and kept productive beta chains. Every entry covers one CDR3 protein and lists the most common genes and DNA from its rows. The V and J calls were not made by the authors but by TCRdb's processing. For this sample the table gives some 150,000 distinct CDR3 sequences, of which around 40% were detected only once. The biggest ten clones account for over 7% of the sample.

The ophthalmopathy patients had moderately to severely active disease, with a Clinical Activity Score of 3 or higher, a NOSPECS grade of 4 or higher, and a disease duration of less than 3 months. Anyone with other autoimmune diseases, uncontrolled infections, pregnancy or lactation was excluded from the study. Diagnosis was based on clinical symptoms, serum thyroxine, TRAb, thyroid ultrasound and orbital computed tomography. Using Ficoll-Paque density gradient centrifugation, PBMCs were isolated from less than 11 ml of fresh peripheral blood. Trizol reagent was used to extract the total RNA, and its quality was then checked on an Agilent 2100 Bioanalyzer. Including cysteine and phenylalanine, the CDR3 has 14 amino acids. Only the CDR3 part of the read is kept: 42 bases, read in frame from the first base. Trimming takes 6 bases from V and 5 bases from J, and the germline ends sit 19 bases apart. In the germline V gene (reference sequence), CDR1 corresponds to DFQATT and CDR2 to SNEGSKA.

This clonotype was seen a single time. This receptor's antigen is unknown. No much larger clone is present one base from it, and per-base qualities are unavailable. One read provides weak support. The receptor chain draws on TRBV20-1 and TRBJ1-1, with TRBD1 tentatively as D gene (5 bases match). The sequenced material came from peripheral blood. The source of this sequence is a man under 40 with Graves' ophthalmopathy. Donor details come from another sample of the same person, matched by shared clones. The CDR3 amino acid sequence is: CSAQVPAEGTEAFF. Read as DNA, the sequence is TGCAGTGCCCAGGTACCGGCCGAGGGGACTGAAGCTTTCTTT.